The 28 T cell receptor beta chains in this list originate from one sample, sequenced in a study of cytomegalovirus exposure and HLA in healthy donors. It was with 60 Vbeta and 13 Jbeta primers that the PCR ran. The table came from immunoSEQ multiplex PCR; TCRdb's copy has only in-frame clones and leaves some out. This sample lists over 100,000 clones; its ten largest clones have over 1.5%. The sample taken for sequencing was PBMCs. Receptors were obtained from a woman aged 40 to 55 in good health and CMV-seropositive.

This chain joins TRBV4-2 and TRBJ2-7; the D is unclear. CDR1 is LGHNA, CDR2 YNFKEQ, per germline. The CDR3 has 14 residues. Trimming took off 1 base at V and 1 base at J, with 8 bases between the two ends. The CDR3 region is CASSQAHSSYEQYF. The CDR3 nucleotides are TGTGCCAGCAGCCAAGCACACAGTTCCTACGAGCAGTACTTC.

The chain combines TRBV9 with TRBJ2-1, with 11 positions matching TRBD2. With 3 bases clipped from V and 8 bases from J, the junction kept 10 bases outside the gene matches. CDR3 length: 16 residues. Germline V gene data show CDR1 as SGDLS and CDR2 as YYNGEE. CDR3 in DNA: TGTGCCAGCAGCGGCGTAGCGGGAGGGTTTTCGGATGAGCAGTTCTTC. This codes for CASSGVAGGFSDEQFF.

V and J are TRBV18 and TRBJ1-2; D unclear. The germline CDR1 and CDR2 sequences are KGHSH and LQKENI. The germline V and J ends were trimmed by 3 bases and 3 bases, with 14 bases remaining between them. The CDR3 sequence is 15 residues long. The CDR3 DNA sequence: TGTGCCAGCTCACCCGATGGGTTTCAGGACTATGGCTACACCTTC. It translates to CASSPDGFQDYGYTF.

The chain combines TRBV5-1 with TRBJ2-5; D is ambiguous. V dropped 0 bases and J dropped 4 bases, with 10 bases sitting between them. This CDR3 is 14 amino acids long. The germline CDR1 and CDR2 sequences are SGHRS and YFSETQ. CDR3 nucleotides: TGCGCCAGCAGCTTGGGGGCGTCCGGAGAGACCCAGTACTTC. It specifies CASSLGASGETQYF.

The CDR3 region has the DNA TGTGCCAGCAGCTTTCTTCCGGGACAGGAGTTCACCGGGGAGCTGTTTTTT. Protein sequence: CASSFLPGQEFTGELFF. This rearrangement joins TRBV9 to TRBJ2-2; 8 nucleotides agree with TRBD1. The V gene's germline CDR1 is SGDLS and CDR2 YYNGEE. This CDR3 comprises 17 residues. Unmatched junction bases numbered 12, after V lost 4 bases and J lost 4 bases.

CDR3 in amino acids: CSFKDRGREQYF. The DNA of the CDR3 is TGCAGCTTCAAGGACAGGGGGCGGGAGCAGTACTTC. The rearrangement joins TRBV29-1 to TRBJ2-7; 11 positions match TRBD1. V was pared by 8 bases and J by 7 bases, with 7 bases of the junction left unmatched. The CDR3 is 12 amino acids. Germline loops: CDR1 SQVTM, CDR2 ANQGSEA.

CDR3 DNA sequence: TGTGCCAGCAGCCCTGGACTAGCGGCTTACAATGAGCAGTTCTTC. Protein: CASSPGLAAYNEQFF. The chain carries TRBV13 and TRBJ2-1, with 10 positions matching TRBD2. CDR3 length: 15 amino acids. The junction had 5 bases not matched to a gene; V was cut back by 5 bases and J by 4 bases. CDR1 is PRHDT and CDR2 is FYEKMQ in the germline V gene (reference sequence). Together with reference TRBV13 and TRBJ2-1, the CDR3 gives the full variable domain: AAGVIQSPRHLIKEKRETATLKCYPIPRHDTVYWYQQGPGQDPQFLISFYEKMQSDKGSIPDRFSAQQFSDYHSELNMSSLELGDSALYFCASSPGLAAYNEQFFGPGTRLTVL.

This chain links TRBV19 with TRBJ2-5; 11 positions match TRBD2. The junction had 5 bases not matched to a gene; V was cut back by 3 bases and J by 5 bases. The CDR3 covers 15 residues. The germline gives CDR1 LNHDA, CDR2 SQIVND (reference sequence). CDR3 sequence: CASSMISGGAETQYF. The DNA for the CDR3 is TGTGCCAGTAGTATGATTAGCGGGGGGGCGGAGACCCAGTACTTC.

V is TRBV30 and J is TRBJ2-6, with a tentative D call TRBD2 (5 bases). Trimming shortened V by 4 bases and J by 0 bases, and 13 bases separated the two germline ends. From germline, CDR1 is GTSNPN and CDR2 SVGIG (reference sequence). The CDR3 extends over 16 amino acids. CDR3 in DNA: TGTGCCTGGAATAGACGAGGGAGCTCTGGGGCCAACGTCCTGACTTTC. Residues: CAWNRRGSSGANVLTF.

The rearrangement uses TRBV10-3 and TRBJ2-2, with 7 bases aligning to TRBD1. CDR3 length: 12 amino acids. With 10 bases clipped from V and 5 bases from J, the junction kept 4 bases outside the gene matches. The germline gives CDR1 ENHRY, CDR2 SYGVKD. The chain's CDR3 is CATGTETGELFF. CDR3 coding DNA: TGTGCCACCGGGACAGAAACCGGGGAGCTGTTTTTT.

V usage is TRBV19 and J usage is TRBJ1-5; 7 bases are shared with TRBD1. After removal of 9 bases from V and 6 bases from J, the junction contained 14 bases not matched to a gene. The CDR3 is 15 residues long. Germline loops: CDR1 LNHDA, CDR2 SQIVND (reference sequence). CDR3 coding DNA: TGTGCCAGCCGGGACAGAACGGACTACGGTCAGCCCCAGCATTTT. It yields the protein CASRDRTDYGQPQHF.

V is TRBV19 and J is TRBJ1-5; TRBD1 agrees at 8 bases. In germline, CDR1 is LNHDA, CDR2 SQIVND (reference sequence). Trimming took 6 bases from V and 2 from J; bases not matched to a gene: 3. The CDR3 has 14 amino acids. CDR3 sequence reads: CASSTTGGNQPQHF. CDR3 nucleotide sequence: TGTGCCAGTAGCACGACAGGGGGCAATCAGCCCCAGCATTTT.

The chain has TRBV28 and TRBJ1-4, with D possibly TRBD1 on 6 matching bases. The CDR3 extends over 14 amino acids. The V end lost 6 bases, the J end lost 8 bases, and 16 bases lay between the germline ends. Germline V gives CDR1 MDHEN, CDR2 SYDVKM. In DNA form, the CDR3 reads TGTGCCAGCAGGCCTCCTCAGGGGCGGGAAAAACTGTTTTTT. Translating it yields CASRPPQGREKLFF.

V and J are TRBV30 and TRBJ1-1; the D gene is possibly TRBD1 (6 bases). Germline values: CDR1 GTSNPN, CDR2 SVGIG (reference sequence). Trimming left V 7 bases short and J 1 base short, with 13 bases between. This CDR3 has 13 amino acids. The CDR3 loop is CASKQGGNTEAFF. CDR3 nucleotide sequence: TGTGCCTCTAAACAGGGTGGGAACACTGAAGCTTTCTTT.

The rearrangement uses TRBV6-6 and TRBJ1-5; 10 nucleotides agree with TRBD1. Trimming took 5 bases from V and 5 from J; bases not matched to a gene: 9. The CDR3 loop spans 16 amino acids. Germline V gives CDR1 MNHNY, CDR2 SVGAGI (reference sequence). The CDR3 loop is CASSSYGQGGYQPQHF. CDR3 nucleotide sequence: TGTGCCAGCAGTAGCTACGGACAGGGGGGGTATCAGCCCCAGCATTTT.

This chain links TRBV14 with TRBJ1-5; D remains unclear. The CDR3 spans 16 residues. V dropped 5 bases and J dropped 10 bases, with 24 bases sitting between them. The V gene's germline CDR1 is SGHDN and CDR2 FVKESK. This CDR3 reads CASSYSPPVMSIPQHF. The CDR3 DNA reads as TGTGCCAGCAGCTACTCACCCCCTGTGATGTCTATCCCCCAGCATTTT.

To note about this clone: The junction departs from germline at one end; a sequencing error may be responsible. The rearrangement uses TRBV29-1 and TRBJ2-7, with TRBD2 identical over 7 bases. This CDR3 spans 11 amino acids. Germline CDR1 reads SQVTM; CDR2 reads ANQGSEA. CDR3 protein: CSVAGGYEQHF. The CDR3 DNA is TGCAGCGTTGCGGGAGGATACGAGCAGCACTTC.

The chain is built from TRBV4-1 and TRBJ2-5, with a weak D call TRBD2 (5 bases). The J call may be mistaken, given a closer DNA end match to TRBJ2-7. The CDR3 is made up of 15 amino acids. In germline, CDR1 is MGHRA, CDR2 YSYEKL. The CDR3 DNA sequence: TGCGCCAGCAGCCAAGAAAGCGGCTTCGCCTACGAGCAGTACTTC. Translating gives CASSQESGFAYEQYF.

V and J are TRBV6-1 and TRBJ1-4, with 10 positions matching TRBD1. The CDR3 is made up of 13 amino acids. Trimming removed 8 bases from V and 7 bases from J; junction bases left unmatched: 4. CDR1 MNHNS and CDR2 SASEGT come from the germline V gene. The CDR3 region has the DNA TGTGCCAGCGAGGACAGGGGGATTGAAAAACTGTTTTTT. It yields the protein CASEDRGIEKLFF.

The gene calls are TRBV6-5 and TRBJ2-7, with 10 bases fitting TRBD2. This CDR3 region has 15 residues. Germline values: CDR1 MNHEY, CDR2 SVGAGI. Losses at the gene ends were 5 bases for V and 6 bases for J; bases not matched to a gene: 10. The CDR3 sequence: CASSLQASGSLEQYF. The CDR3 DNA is TGTGCCAGCAGTCTACAGGCTAGCGGGAGTCTCGAGCAGTACTTC.

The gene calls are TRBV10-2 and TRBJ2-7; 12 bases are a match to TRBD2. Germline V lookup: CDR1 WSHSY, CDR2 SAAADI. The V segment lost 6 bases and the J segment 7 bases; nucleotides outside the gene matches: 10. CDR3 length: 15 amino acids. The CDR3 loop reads CASRNRLAGAGEQYF. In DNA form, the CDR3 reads TGCGCCAGCAGAAACCGACTAGCGGGAGCCGGTGAGCAGTACTTC.

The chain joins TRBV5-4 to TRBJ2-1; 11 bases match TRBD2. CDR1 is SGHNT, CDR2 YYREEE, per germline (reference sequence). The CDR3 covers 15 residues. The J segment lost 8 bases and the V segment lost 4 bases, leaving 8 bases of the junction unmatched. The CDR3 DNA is TGTGCCAGCAGCCCGGGACTAGCGGAGGGGTATGAGCAGTTCTTC. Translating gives CASSPGLAEGYEQFF.

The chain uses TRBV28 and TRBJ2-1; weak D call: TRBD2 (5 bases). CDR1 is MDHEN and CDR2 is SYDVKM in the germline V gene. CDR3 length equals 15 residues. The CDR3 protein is CAAGESLPTYNEQFF. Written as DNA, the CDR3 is TGTGCTGCCGGGGAATCACTACCTACCTACAATGAGCAGTTCTTC.

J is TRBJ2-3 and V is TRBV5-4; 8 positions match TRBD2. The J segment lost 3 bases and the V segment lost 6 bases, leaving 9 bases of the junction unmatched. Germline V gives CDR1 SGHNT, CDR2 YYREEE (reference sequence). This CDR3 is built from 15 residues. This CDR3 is CASTPTGGGTDTQYF. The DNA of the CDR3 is TGTGCCAGCACCCCTACGGGCGGGGGGACAGATACGCAGTATTTT.

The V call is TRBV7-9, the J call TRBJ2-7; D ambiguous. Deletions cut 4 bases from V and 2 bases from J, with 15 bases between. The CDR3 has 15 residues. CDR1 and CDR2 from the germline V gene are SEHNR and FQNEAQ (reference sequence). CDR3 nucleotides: TGTGCCAGCAGCTCATCGTGGAGAGAAGCCTACGAGCAGTACTTC. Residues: CASSSSWREAYEQYF.

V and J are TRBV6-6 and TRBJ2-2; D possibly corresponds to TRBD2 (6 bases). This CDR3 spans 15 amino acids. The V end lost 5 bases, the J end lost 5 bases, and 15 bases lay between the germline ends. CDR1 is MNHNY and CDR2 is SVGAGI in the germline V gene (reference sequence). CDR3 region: CASSLAGTGTGELFF. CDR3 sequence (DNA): TGTGCCAGCAGTCTAGCCGGGACTGGGACCGGGGAGCTGTTTTTT.

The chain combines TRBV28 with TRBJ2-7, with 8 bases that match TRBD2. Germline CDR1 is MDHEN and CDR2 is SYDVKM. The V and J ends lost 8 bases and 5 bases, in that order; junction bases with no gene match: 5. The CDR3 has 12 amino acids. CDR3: CASGTSHNEQYF. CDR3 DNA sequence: TGTGCCAGCGGGACTAGTCACAACGAGCAGTACTTC.

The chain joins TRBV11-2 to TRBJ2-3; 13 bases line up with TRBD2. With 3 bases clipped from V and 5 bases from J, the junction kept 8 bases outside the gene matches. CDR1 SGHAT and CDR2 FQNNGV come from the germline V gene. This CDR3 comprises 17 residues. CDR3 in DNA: TGTGCCAGCAGCTTTCTCGGACTAGCGGGAGTATTAGATACGCAGTATTTT. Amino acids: CASSFLGLAGVLDTQYF.